The entry below gives a single T cell receptor beta chain sequence along with its context. Its binding antigen is unknown. No clone much larger than this one lies a single base away; base qualities are absent. The sample is drawn from a study of blood T cell repertoires in COVID-19 (TCRdb year 2020). Notes on the research overall: The collaborator samples originated in the United States, Italy and Spain and spanned the acute and convalescent phases of COVID-19. Sample metadata almost always included a de-identified subject ID, COVID-19 status, age in years and sex. The repertoires were released in a freely available public database intended as a resource for research on the immune response to SARS-CoV-2. Where available, HLA class I and class II types were obtained from metadata supplied by the sample provider rather than from assay-based typing. Subjects who had been exposed to COVID-19, were actively infected with it, or had recovered from it provided the deeply sampled blood TCRbeta repertoires that made up the dataset. The prospective study material was composed of cDNA or gDNA derived from T cells, B-cell-depleted T cells, or PBMCs. The samples were drawn from two sources: the first 160 participants of the ongoing ImmuneRACE study, and 1,000 to 1,500 subjects contributed by 6 global collaborators.

Each collaborating institution followed its own protocols to collect whole blood in K2EDTA tubes. For TCRbeta analysis, collaborators shipped samples in one of three forms: frozen whole blood, isolated PBMCs, or DNA extracted from either of those sample types. TCRbeta CDR3 regions were amplified from genomic DNA by means of the immunoSEQ Assay, a bias-controlled multiplex PCR. Per the source publication's procedure: Within the assay, amplification of reference gene primers was used to estimate how many nucleated cells each sample contained. To quantify the absolute abundance of each unique TCRbeta CDR3 rearrangement, sequence reads were collapsed and filtered. For each sample, productive Simpson clonality was calculated as the square root of Simpson's diversity index over productive rearrangements. Sourced from immuneACCESS, this table was stored by TCRdb with only in-frame sequences that have V and J called. A share of the clones is absent; for the studies checked, an unresolved V gene accounts for under half, and the remainder has no known explanation. V and J calls plus clone size are reproduced from that table; the DNA served to infer D and trimming. In this sample the table shows about 120,000 clones, roughly 86% of which occur a single time. Jointly, the top ten make up 4% to 5.5% of the sample.

General conclusions and limits of the study: How much clinical and demographic metadata was included differed by source and by participant, and the metadata was provided uncurated.

V is shortened by 0 bases, J by 3 bases, and the region joining them spans 11 bases. The cysteine opens and the phenylalanine closes a CDR3 of 16 amino acids. The only DNA kept is the CDR3, 48 bases in frame from the first base. The germline V gene sets CDR1 to MNHEY and CDR2 to SVGAGI. The chain employs TRBV6-5 and TRBJ1-4; no D gene call is confident. The receptor was isolated from a man aged 40-49 years with acute or convalescent COVID-19. Sequences were obtained from peripheral blood. The encoded CDR3 is CASSYSSPGSNEKLFF. Here is the DNA: TGTGCCAGCAGTTACTCGAGTCCGGGGTCTAATGAAAAACTGTTTTTT.